Listed below are T cell receptor beta chains from one sample, sequenced in a study of T cell responses to AZD1222 COVID-19 vaccine. Some clones are missing from TCRdb's copy, which holds only in-frame ones; the method was immunoSEQ multiplex PCR. The table records some 140,000 clones, over 85% of them present only once. The sequenced sample was peripheral blood, obtained on day 0 of AZD1222 vaccination. The source of these receptors is an adult in good health. Each CDR3 is given with its conserved first and last residue. D genes are given only for firm matches. Rows give clone size only sometimes, using once, few, many, or a class for an expanded clone.

clone size: once; D gene: NA; J gene: TRBJ1-5; V gene: TRBV7-2; CDR3 DNA: TGTGCCAGCAGCTTAGTGGGCCGAGGGGCGGCTAGCAATCAGCCCCAGCATTTT; CDR3 protein: CASSLVGRGAASNQPQHF
clone size: NA; D gene: TRBD2; J gene: TRBJ2-2; V gene: TRBV18; CDR3 DNA: TGTGCCAGCTCGTCCAGACTAGCGGGGGGCTATCTAAACACCGGGGAGCTGTTTTTT; CDR3 protein: CASSSRLAGGYLNTGELFF
clone size: NA; D gene: TRBD2; J gene: TRBJ2-1; V gene: TRBV9; CDR3 DNA: TGTGCCAGCAGCGTAGGCGGGGGCTACAATGAGCAGTTCTTC; CDR3 protein: CASSVGGGYNEQFF
clone size: NA; D gene: NA; J gene: TRBJ1-1; V gene: TRBV5-1; CDR3 DNA: TGCGCCAGCAGCTTTGAACTGAACACTGAAGCTTTCTTT; CDR3 protein: CASSFELNTEAFF
clone size: NA; D gene: TRBD1; J gene: TRBJ1-1; V gene: TRBV4-2; CDR3 DNA: TGTGCCAGCAGCCGGGGGGAGACAGGGGTTACTGAAGCTTTCTTT; CDR3 protein: CASSRGETGVTEAFF
clone size: NA; D gene: NA; J gene: TRBJ2-6; V gene: TRBV6-5; CDR3 DNA: TGTGCCAGCAGCCCACAGCGCTCTGGGGCCAACGTCCTGACTTTC; CDR3 protein: CASSPQRSGANVLTF
clone size: NA; D gene: TRBD1; J gene: TRBJ1-5; V gene: TRBV3-1/TRBV3-2; CDR3 DNA: TGTGCCAGCAGCCAGGCCGGGACAGACCAGCATTTT; CDR3 protein: CASSQAGTDQHF
clone size: NA; D gene: TRBD2; J gene: TRBJ2-7; V gene: TRBV6-2/TRBV6-3; CDR3 DNA: TGTGCCAGCAGTACCTTCGGGCGGGGGGCCTACTACGAGCAGTACTTC; CDR3 protein: CASSTFGRGAYYEQYF
clone size: NA; D gene: NA; J gene: TRBJ2-3; V gene: TRBV11-2; CDR3 DNA: TGTGCCAGCAGCTCCCGCCCCACAGATACGCAGTATTTT; CDR3 protein: CASSSRPTDTQYF
clone size: once; D gene: NA; J gene: TRBJ1-3; V gene: TRBV30; CDR3 DNA: TGTGCCTGGAAGCACCACTCTGGAAACACCATATATTTT; CDR3 protein: CAWKHHSGNTIYF
clone size: NA; D gene: NA; J gene: TRBJ2-1; V gene: TRBV7-9; CDR3 DNA: TGTGCCAGCAGCCGGCACGAGCAGTTCTTC; CDR3 protein: CASSRHEQFF
clone size: once; D gene: NA; J gene: TRBJ2-7; V gene: TRBV18; CDR3 DNA: TGTGCCAGCTCACCACGGCAGTCCACATACGAGCAGTACTTC; CDR3 protein: CASSPRQSTYEQYF
clone size: NA; D gene: TRBD1; J gene: TRBJ2-7; V gene: TRBV5-1; CDR3 DNA: TGCGCCAGCAGCTTGGCTAGGGGGCCAAACGAGCAGTACTTC; CDR3 protein: CASSLARGPNEQYF
clone size: NA; D gene: NA; J gene: TRBJ2-3; V gene: TRBV4-1; CDR3 DNA: TGCGCCAGCAGCCAACGTAAAGGTTTGAGCACAGATACGCAGTATTTT; CDR3 protein: CASSQRKGLSTDTQYF
clone size: NA; D gene: NA; J gene: TRBJ2-7; V gene: TRBV10-3; CDR3 DNA: TGTGCCATCAGTGATAAGAAGCTGGTCGACGAGCAGTACTTC; CDR3 protein: CAISDKKLVDEQYF
clone size: NA; D gene: TRBD1; J gene: TRBJ2-5; V gene: TRBV5-1; CDR3 DNA: TGCGCCAGCAGCTCCGGGACAGACCAAGAGACCCAGTACTTC; CDR3 protein: CASSSGTDQETQYF
clone size: NA; D gene: NA; J gene: TRBJ1-5; V gene: TRBV11-2; CDR3 DNA: TGTGCCAGCAGCCTTCGGGGCGGCACTAGCAATCAGCCCCAGCATTTT; CDR3 protein: CASSLRGGTSNQPQHF
clone size: NA; D gene: TRBD1; J gene: TRBJ1-1; V gene: TRBV5-1; CDR3 DNA: TGCGCCAGCAGCTTGACGGGACAGACGGGAATCGGGGACACTGAAGCTTTCTTT; CDR3 protein: CASSLTGQTGIGDTEAFF
clone size: NA; D gene: NA; J gene: TRBJ1-4; V gene: TRBV7-2; CDR3 DNA: TGTGCCAGCAGCTTAGTCCCCGGCCAAGAGGATGAAAAACTGTTTTTT; CDR3 protein: CASSLVPGQEDEKLFF
clone size: NA; D gene: NA; J gene: TRBJ1-1; V gene: TRBV4-1; CDR3 DNA: TGCGCCAGCAGCCAGCAAGGACAGATCAACACTGAAGCTTTCTTT; CDR3 protein: CASSQQGQINTEAFF
clone size: NA; D gene: TRBD2; J gene: TRBJ2-5; V gene: TRBV5-1; CDR3 DNA: TGCGCCAGCAGCTTTAACGGGGGGGAGGAGACCCAGTACTTC; CDR3 protein: CASSFNGGEETQYF
clone size: NA; D gene: NA; J gene: TRBJ1-5; V gene: TRBV3-1/TRBV3-2; CDR3 DNA: TGTGCCAGCAGCCAAGGAGCGGGGGCCCTAAATCAGCCCCAGCATTTT; CDR3 protein: CASSQGAGALNQPQHF
clone size: few; D gene: NA; J gene: TRBJ1-5; V gene: TRBV4-2; CDR3 DNA: TGTGCCAGCAGCCAAGATACCTATATAACAGGTGGACAGCCCCAGCATTTT; CDR3 protein: CASSQDTYITGGQPQHF
clone size: NA; D gene: NA; J gene: TRBJ2-4; V gene: TRBV6-5; CDR3 DNA: TGTGCCAGCAGTTACCGGCCCCCTCCCGAGGACATTCAGTACTTC; CDR3 protein: CASSYRPPPEDIQYF